This T cell receptor beta chain was captured by sequencing in a study of human T cells and chemical hapten exposure. On this clonotype itself: What it binds is not known.

The sample's time point: patch test 1, 2 weeks after DPC sensitization. This sample's treatment: therapeutic diphenylcyclopropenone sensitization with weekly scalp DPC. Suited to DPC and affected by alopecia, the donors ranged from 18 to 70 years old. For the library, individual cDNA molecules each received unique molecular identifiers. TCRdb processed the RACE reads anew with MiXCR; each CDR3 protein has one entry. The table has around 120,000 distinct CDR3 sequences, about 12% seen once. The CDR3 consists of 16 residues. V was pared by 6 bases and J by 5 bases, with 17 bases of the junction left unmatched. Germline CDR1 reads DFQATT; CDR2 reads SNEGSKA (reference sequence). General study findings and limits: Expanded TCR sets contained significantly more large CDR3 similarity clusters than controls.

Sample: whole blood, taken in connection with sensitization to the hapten diphenylcyclopropenone (DPC). The rearrangement links TRBV20-1 to TRBJ1-2; 8 positions match TRBD1. This TCR was sampled from a woman in her forties or fifties with alopecia areata. Some clones in this sample may be carry-over from other donors' samples. This CDR3 reads CSARPLLGQEKYGYTF. The CDR3 DNA reads as TGCAGTGCGCGTCCTCTTTTGGGACAGGAAAAATATGGCTACACCTTC.